Presented here are 30 T cell receptor beta chains from one specimen sequenced in a study of T-cell reconstitution after alpha-beta-depleted transplantation in children. Unique molecular identifiers tagged the TCRbeta library. TCRdb recomputed calls from the PCR reads with MiXCR, one row per CDR3 protein. Among approximately 520,000 distinct CDR3 sequences, approximately 10% were seen once, and the ten largest hold around 15%. The sequences come from PBMCs, mostly from graft donor cells, collected 180 days after TCRalphabeta/CD19-depleted stem cell transplant. The receptor set was obtained from a female patient between 2 and 10 years old who had a stem cell transplant for aplastic anemia, so the T cells may come from the graft donor.

This clonotype was seen more than once but under ten times. The chain links TRBV20-1 to TRBJ2-3, with D perhaps TRBD2 (5 bases). V lost 4 bases and J 0 bases, leaving 14 bases between the germline ends. The CDR3 length is 15 residues. In germline, CDR1 is DFQATT, CDR2 SNEGSKA (reference sequence). The CDR3 sequence is CSATIPRTSTDTQYF. In DNA form, the CDR3 reads TGCAGTGCTACTATACCCCGGACTAGCACAGATACGCAGTATTTT.

The chain recombines TRBV7-8 with TRBJ2-7; D may correspond to TRBD1 or TRBD2 (5 bases each). Trimming took off 4 bases at V and 6 bases at J, with 13 bases between the two ends. The germline V gene encodes CDR1 SGHVS and CDR2 FQNEAQ. The CDR3 spans 13 residues. The CDR3 nucleotides read TGTGCCAGCAGCTCAATGGTGGGACGCGAGCAGTACTTC. This gives the protein CASSSMVGREQYF.

The sample holds a few counts of this clonotype. The V gene is TRBV20-1, the J gene TRBJ2-7, with 7 bases lining up with TRBD2. Germline V lookup: CDR1 DFQATT, CDR2 SNEGSKA (reference sequence). The CDR3 runs to 12 residues. The trim removed 7 bases at V and 9 bases at J, leaving 12 bases unmatched. The CDR3 protein is CSVGRRGRWQYV. In DNA, the CDR3 is TGCAGTGTCGGCCGGCGGGGGAGGTGGCAGTACGTC.

There are a few counts of this clonotype. Here the CDR3 reads CSARDRSVAGTSGSWVYEQYF. CDR3 nucleotides: TGCAGTGCTAGAGATCGGTCGGTGGCGGGGACTAGCGGGAGCTGGGTCTACGAGCAGTACTTC. The chain links TRBV20-1 to TRBJ2-7, with 14 bases lining up with TRBD2. The CDR3 length is 21 residues. The ends lost 0 bases at V and 3 bases at J; junction bases unmatched: 19. From germline, CDR1 is DFQATT and CDR2 SNEGSKA (reference sequence).

This clonotype was found many times. This chain connects TRBV27 to TRBJ2-1; 11 nucleotides agree with TRBD1. CDR1 and CDR2 (germline): MNHEY, SMNVEV (reference sequence). The J segment lost 0 bases and the V segment lost 2 bases, leaving 0 bases of the junction unmatched. The CDR3 covers 16 residues. The CDR3, as DNA: TGTGCCAGCAGTTTAGGGACAGGGGGCTCCTACAATGAGCAGTTCTTC. Translating gives CASSLGTGGSYNEQFF.

This chain links TRBV20-1 with TRBJ1-2, with D possibly TRBD1 on 6 matching bases. The germline V gene encodes CDR1 DFQATT and CDR2 SNEGSKA (reference sequence). The CDR3 runs to 16 residues. The ends were cut back, 2 bases at V and 5 bases at J, with 21 bases in the middle. The CDR3 sequence: CSARTKGGILGYGYTF. The CDR3 nucleotides are TGCAGTGCTAGAACCAAGGGGGGGATTCTAGGTTATGGCTACACCTTC.

This chain joins TRBV7-2 and TRBJ2-1, with D maybe TRBD2 (7 bases). Germline-derived CDR1 and CDR2 are SGHTA and FQGNSA. The CDR3 has 16 amino acids. With 3 bases removed from V and 2 bases from J, the gap between germline ends came to 14 bases. CDR3 protein: CASSLTGGGAYNEQFF. The CDR3 bases are TGTGCCAGCAGCTTGACCGGAGGGGGGGCCTACAATGAGCAGTTCTTC.

The chain is built from TRBV3-1 and TRBJ1-4; the D is unclear. The V end lost 0 bases, the J end lost 5 bases, and 7 bases lay between the germline ends. CDR3 length: 14 amino acids. CDR1 and CDR2 (germline): LGHDT, YNNKEL (reference sequence). This chain's CDR3 is CASSQDRPNEKLFF. In DNA form, the CDR3 reads TGTGCCAGCAGCCAAGACAGACCGAATGAAAAACTGTTTTTT.

This chain links TRBV21-1 with TRBJ2-3; the DNA was not compared with TRBD1, the D call given in the table. TRBV21-1 is classified as a pseudogene. CDR3 length equals 19 residues. The CDR3 nucleotides are TGTGCCAGCAGCAAAGCTTTAGTTGTGACAGCCTTTAGCACAGATACGCAGTATTTT. The encoded protein is CASSKALVVTAFSTDTQYF.

This clonotype was seen more than once but under ten times. The rearrangement joins TRBV28 to TRBJ1-6; D possibly corresponds to TRBD1 (5 bases). V was trimmed by 3 bases and J by 5 bases, leaving 8 bases between them. The CDR3 extends over 14 amino acids. Germline CDR1 and CDR2: MDHEN and SYDVKM. The CDR3 DNA sequence: TGTGCCAGCAGTTTTCTCAGGGATAATTCACCCCTCCACTTT. Its translation: CASSFLRDNSPLHF.

The rearrangement links TRBV7-9 to TRBJ2-2; a possible D gene is TRBD2 (5 bases). From germline, CDR1 is SEHNR and CDR2 FQNEAQ (reference sequence). Trimming removed 2 bases from V and 4 bases from J, with 8 bases in between. The length of the CDR3 is 14 residues. The CDR3 region is CASSLSEGTGELFF. In DNA, the CDR3 is TGTGCCAGCAGCTTATCAGAGGGCACCGGGGAGCTGTTTTTT.

The chain carries TRBV6-2 or TRBV6-3 and TRBJ1-4; D gene uncertain. V was clipped by 0 bases and J by 6 bases, with 14 bases between them. The CDR3 has 16 residues. Germline V lookup: CDR1 MNHEY, CDR2 SVGEGT. This chain's CDR3 is CASSYSLKSVDEKLFF. In DNA form, the CDR3 reads TGTGCCAGCAGTTACTCGTTAAAGTCGGTGGATGAAAAACTGTTTTTT.

The rearrangement uses TRBV12-3 or TRBV12-4 and TRBJ2-7; 11 bases line up with TRBD1. The CDR3 is made up of 15 amino acids. Losses at the gene ends were 5 bases for V and 4 bases for J; bases not matched to a gene: 7. The CDR3 is CASSPSRDRGYEQYV. The CDR3 DNA sequence: TGTGCCAGCAGTCCTTCTAGGGACAGGGGGTACGAGCAGTACGTC.

This chain joins TRBV25-1 and TRBJ1-2; TRBD1 matches 10 bases. The CDR3 runs 16 residues. Germline lookup yields CDR1 MGHDK and CDR2 SYGVNS. V dropped 4 bases and J dropped 1; count of bases not matched to a gene: 6. The CDR3 DNA is TGTGCCAGCAGTGGGCCCCGGGACAGGGGTAACTATGGCTACACCTTC. It translates to CASSGPRDRGNYGYTF.

The V gene is TRBV25-1, the J gene TRBJ1-1, with TRBD1 as a possible D gene (5 bases). Trimming pared 5 bases from V and 4 bases from J, leaving 20 bases between. The CDR3 has 16 residues. Germline CDR1 reads MGHDK; CDR2 reads SYGVNS. CDR3 in DNA: TGTGCCAGCAGTCAAGACAGAGGAGTTCGTATCACTGAAGCTTTCTTT. Translation: CASSQDRGVRITEAFF. Full variable domain (rest looked up from reference TRBV25-1 and TRBJ1-1): EADIYQTPRYLVIGTGKKITLECSQTMGHDKMYWYQQDPGMELHLIHYSYGVNSTEKGDLSSESTVSRIRTEHFPLTLESARPSHTSQYLCASSQDRGVRITEAFFGQGTRLTVV.

This sequence joins TRBV5-1 and TRBJ2-7; TRBD2 matches at 10 bases. The CDR3 is made up of 16 amino acids. Per germline, CDR1 SGHRS and CDR2 YFSETQ. The junction had 10 bases not matched to a gene; V was cut back by 3 bases and J by 4 bases. The CDR3 sequence is CASSYVSGRGLYEQYF. DNA for the CDR3: TGCGCCAGCAGCTACGTAAGCGGGAGGGGACTATACGAGCAGTACTTC.

Concerning this clonotype: One end of the junction does not line up with germline, which may come from a read error. This chain connects TRBV12-3 or TRBV12-4 to TRBJ2-5, with D tentatively TRBD1 or TRBD2 (5 bases each). The CDR3 totals 11 residues. CDR3 region: CASRGPYLLDF. DNA for the CDR3: TGTGCCAGCAGGGGACCTTACCTCCTGGACTTC.

This rearrangement joins TRBV5-6 to TRBJ2-6, with D uncertain. Germline CDR1 is SGHDT and CDR2 is YYEEEE. The CDR3 totals 11 residues. V lost 10 bases and J lost 4, with 6 bases in between. CDR3 loop: CAPAGANVLTF. The CDR3 nucleotides are TGTGCCCCCGCAGGGGCCAACGTCCTGACTTTC.

This clonotype was seen a handful of times. The chain carries TRBV27 and TRBJ2-1; 9 bases are shared with TRBD2. Germline values: CDR1 MNHEY, CDR2 SMNVEV (reference sequence). The CDR3 totals 16 residues. The V segment lost 6 bases and the J segment 8 bases; nucleotides outside the gene matches: 14. The CDR3 DNA reads TGTGCCAGCAGGGAAACCGGGACTAGCCATTTCCATGAGCAGTTCTTC. This sequence encodes CASRETGTSHFHEQFF.

This clonotype was seen only a few times. The CDR3 DNA follows: TGTGCCAGCAGCTCGCACGGGACAGGGGCTCTCTACGAGCAGTACTTC. Residues: CASSSHGTGALYEQYF. This chain connects TRBV7-2 to TRBJ2-7; 10 bases map to TRBD1. The CDR3 runs to 16 residues. Germline V gene data show CDR1 as SGHTA and CDR2 as FQGNSA. Losses at the gene ends were 4 bases for V and 3 bases for J; bases not matched to a gene: 9.

The chain links TRBV14 to TRBJ2-1; no definite D call. The CDR3 has 13 amino acids. Germline lookup yields CDR1 SGHDN and CDR2 FVKESK. V was clipped by 1 base and J by 8 bases, with 9 bases between them. CDR3 protein: CASSQVRTHEQFF. DNA for the CDR3: TGTGCCAGCAGCCAAGTGCGGACCCATGAGCAGTTCTTC.

In this sample, this clonotype turned up a few times. V gene TRBV14 combines with J gene TRBJ2-3; no clear D gene. Trimming removed 3 bases at V and 2 bases at J, with 9 bases between. The CDR3 is made up of 14 amino acids. Per the germline V gene, CDR1 is SGHDN and CDR2 is FVKESK. In DNA, the CDR3 is TGTGCCAGCAGCCATCTCAGATCCACAGATACGCAGTATTTT. Translating gives CASSHLRSTDTQYF.

As for this clonotype: This may be a read error: a much more frequent sequence differs by one nucleotide. V usage is TRBV18 and J usage is TRBJ1-5, with D possibly matching TRBD1 (5 bases). Germline CDR1 KGHSH, CDR2 LQKENI. The CDR3 runs to 16 residues. As DNA, the CDR3 is TGTGACAGCTCACCAGTGCATTGGGGCAGGCGTCAGCCCCAGCATTTT. Translating gives CDSSPVHWGRRQPQHF. Drawing the rest from reference TRBV18 and TRBJ1-5, the complete variable domain is NAGVMQNPRHLVRRRGQEARLRCSPMKGHSHVYWYRQLPEEGLKFMVYLQKENIIDESGMPKERFSAEFPKEGPSILRIQQVVRGDSAAYFCDSSPVHWGRRQPQHFGDGTRLSIL.

The chain links TRBV7-2 to TRBJ2-6; 7 bases match TRBD2. This CDR3 has 16 residues. The V gene end was trimmed by 6 bases and the J gene end by 0 bases; junction bases not matched to a gene: 5. Germline loops: CDR1 SGHTA, CDR2 FQGNSA. CDR3: CASRIAGPSGANVLTF. The CDR3 DNA reads as TGTGCCAGCAGGATAGCGGGTCCCTCTGGGGCCAACGTCCTGACTTTC.

The V and J genes are TRBV2 and TRBJ1-2; unclear D gene. In germline, CDR1 is SNHLY, CDR2 FYNNEI. The CDR3 is made up of 14 amino acids. V gave up 2 bases and J gave up 0 bases, with 7 bases separating them. Here the CDR3 DNA reads TGTGCCAGCAGTGAATTTCCAGCTAACTATGGCTACACCTTC. Protein: CASSEFPANYGYTF.

The chain links TRBV18 to TRBJ2-7, with 9 nucleotides matching TRBD1. Trimming took 3 bases from V and 3 from J; bases not matched to a gene: 6. The CDR3 covers 15 residues. Germline-derived CDR1 and CDR2 are KGHSH and LQKENI. CDR3 DNA: TGTGCCAGCTCACCGTCGACAGGGGGGATCTACGAGCAGTACTTC. This sequence encodes CASSPSTGGIYEQYF.

Of note for this clonotype: A clone one base away is much larger, so this may be a read error. This rearrangement joins TRBV7-2 to TRBJ2-2; maybe TRBD2 (5 bases). There are 15 residues in the CDR3. The germline gives CDR1 SGHTA, CDR2 FQGNSA. V was trimmed by 4 bases and J by 6 bases, leaving 15 bases between them. The CDR3 here is CASSSVSGRAGELFF. In DNA, the CDR3 is TGTGCCAGCAGCTCCGTCTCGGGAAGGGCCGGGGAGCTGTTTTTT.

This clonotype came up a few times. This rearrangement joins TRBV6-2 or TRBV6-3 to TRBJ2-6; no clear D. Trimming removed 2 bases at V and 0 bases at J, with 5 bases between. The CDR3 totals 15 residues. Germline CDR1 and CDR2: MNHEY and SVGEGT. CDR3 sequence: CASSYARSGANVLTF. The CDR3 DNA reads TGTGCCAGCAGTTACGCCCGCTCTGGGGCCAACGTCCTGACTTTC.

This clonotype has just a few counts. This sequence joins TRBV12-5 and TRBJ2-7; D call uncertain. Deletions cut 6 bases from V and 2 bases from J, with 14 bases between. Germline V gene lookup returns CDR1 LGHNT and CDR2 FRNRAP. This CDR3 spans 14 amino acids. CDR3 in DNA: TGTGCTAGTGGCCGAAATACAACAGCCTACGAGCAGTACGTC. Translated: CASGRNTTAYEQYV.

The rearrangement links TRBV25-1 to TRBJ1-2, with 7 bases aligning to TRBD1. The CDR3 has 15 amino acids. The V gene end was trimmed by 1 base and the J gene end by 4 bases; junction bases not matched to a gene: 6. Germline CDR1 MGHDK, CDR2 SYGVNS. In DNA form, the CDR3 reads TGTGCCAGCAGTGAATCTGACAGGGCTGGCTATGGCTACACCTTC. The encoded protein is CASSESDRAGYGYTF.